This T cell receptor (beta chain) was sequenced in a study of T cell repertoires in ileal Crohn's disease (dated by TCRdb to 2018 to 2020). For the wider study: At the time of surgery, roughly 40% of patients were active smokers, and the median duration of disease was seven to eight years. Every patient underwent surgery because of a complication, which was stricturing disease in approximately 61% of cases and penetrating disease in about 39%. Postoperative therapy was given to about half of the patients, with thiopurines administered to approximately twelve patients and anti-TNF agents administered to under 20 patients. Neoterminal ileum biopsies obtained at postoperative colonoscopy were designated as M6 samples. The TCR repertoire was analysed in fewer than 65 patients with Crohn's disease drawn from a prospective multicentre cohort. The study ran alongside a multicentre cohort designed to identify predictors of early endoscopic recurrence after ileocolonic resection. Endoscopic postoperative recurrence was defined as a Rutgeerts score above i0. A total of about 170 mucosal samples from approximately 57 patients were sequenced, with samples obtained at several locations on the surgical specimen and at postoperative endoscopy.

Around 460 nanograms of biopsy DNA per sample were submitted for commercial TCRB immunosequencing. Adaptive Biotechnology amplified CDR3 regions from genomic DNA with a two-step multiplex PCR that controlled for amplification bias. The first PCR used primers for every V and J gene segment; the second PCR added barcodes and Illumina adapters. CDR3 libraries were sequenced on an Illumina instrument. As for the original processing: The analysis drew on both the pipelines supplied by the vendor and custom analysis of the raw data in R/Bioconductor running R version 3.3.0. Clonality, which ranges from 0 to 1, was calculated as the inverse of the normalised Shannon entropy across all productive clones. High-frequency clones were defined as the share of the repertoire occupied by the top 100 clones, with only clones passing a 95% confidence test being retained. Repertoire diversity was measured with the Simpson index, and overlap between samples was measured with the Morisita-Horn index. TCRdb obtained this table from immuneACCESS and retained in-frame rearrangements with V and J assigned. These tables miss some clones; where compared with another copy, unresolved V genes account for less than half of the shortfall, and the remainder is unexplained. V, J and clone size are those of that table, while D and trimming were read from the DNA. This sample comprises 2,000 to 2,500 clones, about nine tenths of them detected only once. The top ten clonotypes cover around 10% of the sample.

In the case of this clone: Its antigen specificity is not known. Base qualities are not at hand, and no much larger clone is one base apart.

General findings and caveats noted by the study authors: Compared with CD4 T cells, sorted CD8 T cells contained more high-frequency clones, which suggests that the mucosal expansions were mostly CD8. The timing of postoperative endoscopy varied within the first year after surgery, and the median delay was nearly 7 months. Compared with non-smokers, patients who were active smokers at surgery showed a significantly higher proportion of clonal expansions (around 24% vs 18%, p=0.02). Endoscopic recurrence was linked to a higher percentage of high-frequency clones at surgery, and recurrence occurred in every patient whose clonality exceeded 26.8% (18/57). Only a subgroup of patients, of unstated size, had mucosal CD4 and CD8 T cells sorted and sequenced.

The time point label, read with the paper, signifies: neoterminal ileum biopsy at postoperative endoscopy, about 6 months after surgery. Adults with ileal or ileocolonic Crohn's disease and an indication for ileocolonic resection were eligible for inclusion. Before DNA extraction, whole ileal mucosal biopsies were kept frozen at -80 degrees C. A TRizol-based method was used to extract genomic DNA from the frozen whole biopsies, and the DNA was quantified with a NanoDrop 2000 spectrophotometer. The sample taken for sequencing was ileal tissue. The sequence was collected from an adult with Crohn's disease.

The CDR3: CASSKSRGLAKNIQYF. In nucleotides, the sequence is TGTGCCAGCAGTAAGTCCAGGGGCTTAGCCAAAAACATTCAGTACTTC. This receptor chain uses TRBV5-4 and TRBJ2-4, with a weak D call of TRBD1 (6 bases match). CDR3 length: 16 amino acids, cysteine to phenylalanine. Just the 48-base CDR3 DNA is kept, in frame starting at base 1. CDR1 and CDR2, looked up from the germline V gene (reference sequence), are SGHNT and YYREEE. Between the V and J ends, shortened by 5 bases and 0 bases respectively, the junction contains 15 bases.